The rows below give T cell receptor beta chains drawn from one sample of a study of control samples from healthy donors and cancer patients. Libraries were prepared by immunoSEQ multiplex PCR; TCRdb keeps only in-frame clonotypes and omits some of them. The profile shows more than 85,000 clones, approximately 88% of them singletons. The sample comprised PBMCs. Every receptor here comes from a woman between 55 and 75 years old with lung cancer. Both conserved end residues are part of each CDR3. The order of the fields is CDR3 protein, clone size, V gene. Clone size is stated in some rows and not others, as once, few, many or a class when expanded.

CASGQAGPPGRRGEQYF,-,TRBV12-5
CASSDATRGEREQYF,-,TRBV25-1
CASSQVRAASRNYGYTF,-,TRBV3-1/TRBV3-2
CASRRGGADTQYF,once,TRBV14
CASSFSTATGELFF,-,TRBV7-9
CASSPGQGGGDTQYF,-,TRBV7-9
CASSLVGFNEKLFF,-,TRBV27
CASRLGPIDNQPQHF,-,TRBV9
CASSLTGDIQYF,-,TRBV12-3/TRBV12-4
CASQGEGYTF,-,TRBV2
CAISAAGDTYEQYF,once,TRBV10-3
CASSFALTGSGETQYF,-,TRBV5-5
CASRQTTITDTQYF,once,TRBV19
CAWSLGTGDQPQHF,-,TRBV30
CASSPRGVGTDTQYF,-,TRBV6-5
CASSSWPGQRTYEQYF,-,TRBV28
CASSLGWDRDVTNEKLFF,-,TRBV7-2
CASSQTGASNQPQHF,-,TRBV4-1
CASSQTSTDTQYF,-,TRBV4-3
CATGRGHSAGNTIYF,-,TRBV24-1
CATAKGLAGETDTQYF,-,TRBV7-9
CATSRDRNNEKLFF,-,TRBV15
CASSPRWTPGYTF,-,TRBV7-8
CASSSTMGPLNTGELFF,-,TRBV5-1
CASSPGTSGLYSYEQYF,-,TRBV5-1
CASGQGGYGYTF,-,TRBV6-5
CASSLPTAYNEQFF,-,TRBV5-4
CASSLRGETDTQYF,-,TRBV7-3
CASSPAGREYEKLFF,-,TRBV4-1
CASTRSGAGAFNYGYTF,-,TRBV19
CASSESGQGNYYNEQFF,-,TRBV25-1
CASSQDPGGGRVLSQPQHF,-,TRBV4-2
CASNRQTFGGYTF,-,TRBV2
CASSTGTGRGYTF,-,TRBV19
CAISEFGDYGYTF,-,TRBV10-3
CASSQDESTRGTGELFF,-,TRBV4-2
CASNHNGGPSYEQYF,once,TRBV6-6
CASSLSPRNNEKLFF,-,TRBV6-2/TRBV6-3
CASSLQGGEKLFF,-,TRBV27
CASSYRGTGWNTEAFF,once,TRBV6-5
CASSWPPPFRGASYGYTF,-,TRBV21-1
CASSGKSTGALNTEAFF,-,TRBV27
CASSSDGFLAKNIQYF,-,TRBV7-9
CASSPNGDRAYGYTF,-,TRBV18
CASSFEETQYF,-,TRBV11-3
CATSTVEGGYNEQYF,-,TRBV15
CASSIGTGVSDTQYF,-,TRBV7-9
CASRTDNYGYTF,-,TRBV19
CASSSGQGRFF,-,TRBV6-6
CASSNLDYGYTF,-,TRBV19